This is a list of T cell receptor beta chains from one sample in a study of blood T cell repertoires in COVID-19. Produced via immunoSEQ multiplex PCR; TCRdb's table is partial and in-frame only. The data contain 150,000 to 250,000 clones, around 90% of them seen just once; the ten biggest clones take up approximately 2.4%. Sequencing input: PBMCs or T cells enriched from blood (not recorded which). Source of these receptors: a woman aged 25 to 39 who had recovered from COVID-19. CDR3s include the opening cysteine and the closing phenylalanine or tryptophan. Fields, in order: CDR3 length, V gene, D gene, clone size, J gene, CDR3 DNA, CDR3 protein. D genes are given only for firm matches. The size entry is marked missing in some rows and otherwise reads once, few, many or a size class.

>16|TRBV27|.|.|TRBJ2-1
TGTGCCAGCAGCCCCCCGAGATCCTCCTCCTACAATGAGCAGTTCTTC
CASSPPRSSSYNEQFF
>15|TRBV14|TRBD2|.|TRBJ2-1
TGTGCCAGCAGCCCGACTAGCGGGGGATTCAATGAGCAGTTCTTC
CASSPTSGGFNEQFF
>14|TRBV6-4|.|few|TRBJ1-2
TGTGCCAGCAGCCCCGGGGAGCTCGGGAATGGCTACACCTTC
CASSPGELGNGYTF
>13|TRBV5-1|.|.|TRBJ1-1
TGCGCCAGCAGCTGGGGACAAAGGACTGAAGCTTTCTTT
CASSWGQRTEAFF
>13|TRBV3-1/TRBV3-2|.|.|TRBJ2-5
TGTGCCAGCAGCCTCAGACTCAGTTCGACCCAGTACTTC
CASSLRLSSTQYF
>15|TRBV2|.|.|TRBJ2-6
TGTGCCAGCAGTGGCAGGGGAACCGGGGCCAACGTCCTGACTTTC
CASSGRGTGANVLTF
>12|TRBV7-9|.|.|TRBJ1-2
TGTGCCAGCAGCTTAGAACGGTATGGCTACACCTTC
CASSLERYGYTF
>14|TRBV7-2|TRBD1|.|TRBJ2-7
TGTGCCAGCAGCTTAGCGGGACAGGGTTACGAGCAGTACTTC
CASSLAGQGYEQYF
>11|TRBV20-1|TRBD1|once|TRBJ2-5
TGCAGTGCCACAGGGGAAGAGACCCAGTACTTC
CSATGEETQYF
>13|TRBV7-2|TRBD1|once|TRBJ2-7
TGTGCCAGCAGCTTTCCGGACAGGGAGCAGCAGTACTTC
CASSFPDREQQYF
>14|TRBV10-3|.|.|TRBJ1-3
TGTGCCATCAGCGCACAGGGCTCTGGAAACACCATATATTTT
CAISAQGSGNTIYF
>13|TRBV7-2|.|few|TRBJ2-1
TGTGCCAGCAGCTTAGCGGGAGCCCATGAGCAGTTCTTC
CASSLAGAHEQFF
>14|TRBV5-6|TRBD1|.|TRBJ2-1
TGTGCCAGCAGCGCGACAGGGGTTTACAATGAGCAGTTCTTC
CASSATGVYNEQFF
>14|TRBV5-4|.|.|TRBJ1-1
TGTGCCAGCAGCCGAGGACTGCAGAACACTGAAGCTTTCTTT
CASSRGLQNTEAFF
>14|TRBV9|.|.|TRBJ2-7
TGTGCCAGCAGCGGTCCAGGCCGTCCCTACGAGCAGTACTTC
CASSGPGRPYEQYF
>15|TRBV9|TRBD2|.|TRBJ2-1
TGTGCCAGCAGCGCCAGCGGGAGGGCCGCCAATGAGCAGTTCTTC
CASSASGRAANEQFF
>14|TRBV11-3|TRBD1|.|TRBJ1-1
TGTGCCAGCAGCTTACGGGACAGGAACACTGAAGCTTTCTTT
CASSLRDRNTEAFF
>16|TRBV18|.|.|TRBJ1-1
TGTGCCAGCTCACCGGGTTTTGCAGGGCTGAACACTGAAGCTTTCTTT
CASSPGFAGLNTEAFF